The rows below give T cell receptor beta chains drawn from one sample of a study of response to subunit inactivated influenza vaccine. TCRdb itself ran the RT-PCR reads through MiXCR, one entry per CDR3 protein. The data show roughly 700,000 distinct CDR3 sequences, about 15% seen once. The sample in question was PBMCs from blood, obtained 14 to 15 days before vaccination. The receptors shown here come from a man aged 45-65 years who received an inactivated influenza vaccine. Each CDR3 is given with its conserved first and last residue. D genes are given only for firm matches. Size is stated for part of the rows, as once, few or many counts, or as a class when the clone is expanded.

V gene,J gene,clone size,D gene,CDR3 protein,CDR3 DNA
TRBV20-1,TRBJ1-5,-,-,CSAPSRGTANQPQHF,TGCAGTGCCCCCAGTCGGGGGACGGCCAATCAGCCCCAGCATTTT
TRBV7-9,TRBJ2-2,few,-,CASSWRGSGVTGELFF,TGTGCCAGCAGCTGGCGAGGGAGTGGAGTCACCGGGGAGCTGTTTTTT
TRBV11-2,TRBJ2-7,-,-,CASSLRGQRTVYEQYF,TGTGCCAGCAGCTTAAGGGGCCAGCGGACAGTCTACGAGCAGTACTTC
TRBV20-1,TRBJ2-1,few,TRBD2,CSASPSGGARPVRSYNEQFF,TGCAGTGCTAGCCCGAGCGGGGGGGCCCGCCCAGTAAGGTCCTACAATGAGCAGTTCTTC
TRBV28,TRBJ2-5,few,-,CASSLRAGPQPQETQYF,TGTGCCAGCAGCCTTCGGGCAGGACCACAACCCCAAGAGACCCAGTACTTC
TRBV12-3/TRBV12-4,TRBJ2-1,many,TRBD1,CASSSPDRGLYNEQFF,TGTGCCAGCAGTTCGCCGGACAGGGGCCTCTACAATGAGCAGTTCTTC
TRBV30,TRBJ2-1,few,TRBD2,CAWITWAGGTSYNEQFF,TGTGCCTGGATTACTTGGGCGGGAGGAACGTCCTACAATGAGCAGTTCTTC
TRBV4-1,TRBJ1-1,many,-,CASSQDKRGVGTEAFF,TGCGCCAGCAGCCAAGATAAGCGGGGGGTGGGCACTGAAGCTTTCTTT
TRBV14,TRBJ2-7,-,TRBD1,CASSQVDRVHEQYF,TGTGCCAGCAGCCAAGTAGACAGGGTTCACGAGCAGTACTTC
TRBV10-3,TRBJ1-1,-,-,CASGGGTEAFF,TGTGCCAGTGGGGGGGGCACTGAAGCTTTCTTT
TRBV13,TRBJ2-6,-,-,CASSLDREIAGANVLTF,TGTGCCAGCAGCTTAGACAGGGAAATAGCTGGGGCCAACGTCCTGACTTTC
TRBV4-3,TRBJ2-2,many,-,CASSQGAGTDTGELFF,TGCGCCAGCAGCCAAGGAGCAGGGACGGACACCGGGGAGCTGTTTTTT
TRBV6-1,TRBJ2-7,few,TRBD1,CASSAGTGIYEQYF,TGTGCCAGCAGTGCCGGGACAGGGATCTACGAGCAGTACTTC
TRBV6-1,TRBJ2-7,-,-,CASSEAQQYF,TGTGCCAGCAGTGAAGCCCAGCAGTACTTC
TRBV5-1,TRBJ1-4,-,-,CASREGWKLNEKLFF,TGCGCCAGCAGAGAGGGGTGGAAACTTAATGAAAAACTGTTTTTT
TRBV9,TRBJ2-3,many,-,CASSAPGVTDTQYF,TGTGCCAGCAGCGCCCCCGGGGTCACAGATACGCAGTATTTT
TRBV10-3,TRBJ2-3,few,TRBD2,CAISLAGGADTQYF,TGTGCCATATCGCTAGCGGGAGGAGCAGATACGCAGTATTTT
TRBV12-3/TRBV12-4,TRBJ2-7,many,TRBD2,CASSPNEGLAGSYEQYF,TGTGCCAGCAGTCCAAACGAAGGACTAGCGGGCTCCTACGAGCAGTACTTC
TRBV5-1,TRBJ1-4,few,-,CASSLAAGGEKLFF,TGCGCCAGCAGCTTGGCCGCGGGGGGTGAAAAACTGTTTTTT
TRBV4-3,TRBJ2-1,few,-,CASSQGERREQFF,TGCGCCAGCAGCCAAGGCGAGCGACGGGAGCAGTTCTTC
TRBV4-3,TRBJ2-3,few,-,CASSQDSLGSDTQYF,TGCGCCAGCAGCCAAGATTCTCTCGGGTCAGATACGCAGTATTTT
TRBV25-1,TRBJ2-3,few,-,CASSARVSTDTQYF,TGTGCCAGCAGTGCCAGGGTTAGCACAGATACGCAGTATTTT
TRBV7-9,TRBJ1-4,-,-,CASLRGEKLFF,TGTGCCAGCCTCAGGGGCGAAAAACTGTTTTTT
TRBV29-1,TRBJ2-7,many,-,CSVFREGDSYEQYF,TGCAGCGTTTTTCGGGAAGGAGATTCCTACGAGCAGTACTTC
TRBV12-3/TRBV12-4,TRBJ2-7,few,-,CASSLARVGHEQYF,TGTGCCAGCAGCCTCGCCAGGGTGGGACACGAGCAGTACTTC
TRBV20-1,TRBJ2-5,-,TRBD1,CSASRGGQGETQYF,TGCAGTGCTAGTAGGGGGGGACAGGGAGAGACCCAGTACTTC
TRBV4-1,TRBJ2-5,few,-,CASSRHRLDETQYF,TGCGCCAGCAGCCGCCACCGACTAGACGAGACCCAGTACTTC
TRBV7-9,TRBJ1-1,many,-,CASSLGSMNTEAFF,TGTGCCAGCAGCTTAGGGAGCATGAACACTGAAGCTTTCTTT
TRBV9,TRBJ2-5,few,TRBD2,CASSVGVSGNGNQYF,TGTGCCAGCAGCGTAGGGGTTAGCGGGAACGGGAACCAGTACTTC
TRBV7-2,TRBJ1-4,few,-,CASSLRQVATNEKLFF,TGTGCCAGCAGCCTGCGACAGGTCGCAACTAATGAAAAACTGTTTTTT
TRBV15,TRBJ2-6,-,-,CATRGSSGANVLTF,TGTGCCACCAGGGGGAGCTCTGGGGCCAACGTCCTGACTTTC
TRBV9,TRBJ2-3,few,-,CASSVAQRPDTQYF,TGTGCCAGCAGCGTAGCCCAGCGCCCCGATACGCAGTATTTT
TRBV7-9,TRBJ1-1,many,TRBD1,CASSYGQGEAFF,TGTGCCAGCAGCTACGGACAGGGGGAAGCTTTCTTT
TRBV15,TRBJ1-5,few,-,CATSKGQQPQHF,TGTGCCACCAGCAAGGGACAACAGCCCCAGCATTTT
TRBV15,TRBJ1-2,many,-,CATSRDPQLNYGYTF,TGTGCCACCAGCAGAGACCCACAGCTGAACTATGGCTACACCTTC
TRBV29-1,TRBJ2-3,many,-,CSVGRTDTQYF,TGCAGCGTGGGACGCACAGATACGCAGTATTTT
TRBV5-5,TRBJ2-3,many,-,CASSWRGTDTQYF,TGTGCCAGCAGCTGGCGAGGCACAGATACGCAGTATTTT
TRBV7-2,TRBJ1-2,-,-,CASSPGIANYGYTF,TGTGCCAGCAGCCCAGGGATAGCTAACTATGGCTACACCTTC
TRBV7-2,TRBJ1-1,few,-,CASSLLGGNTEAFF,TGTGCCAGCAGCTTACTGGGGGGGAACACTGAAGCTTTCTTT
TRBV7-8,TRBJ1-5,-,-,CASTLAFNQPQHF,TGTGCCAGCACCCTAGCGTTCAATCAGCCCCAGCATTTT
TRBV5-1,TRBJ1-1,few,TRBD1,CASSLNRGTHLNTEAFF,TGCGCCAGCAGCTTGAACAGGGGCACCCATTTGAACACTGAAGCTTTCTTT
TRBV5-1,TRBJ2-7,few,TRBD2,CASSRGESGSYEQYF,TGCGCCAGCAGCAGGGGGGAAAGCGGGAGTTACGAGCAGTACTTC
TRBV3-1,TRBJ1-6,-,-,CASSQGQDNSPLHF,TGTGCCAGCAGCCAAGGGCAGGATAATTCACCCCTCCACTTT